These T cell receptor beta chains were read from a single sample in a study of CXCR3-negative and CXCR3-positive naive CD8 T cells. TCRdb reprocessed the 5' RACE reads, with one entry per CDR3 protein and no DNA. The table lists about 58,000 distinct CDR3 sequences, with roughly 0.42% in the top ten. Sequences were obtained from naive CXCR3- CD8+ T cells from blood. The receptors shown here come from a human donor in good health. Some clones in this sample may be carry-over from other donors' samples. CDR3s include the opening cysteine and the closing phenylalanine or tryptophan.

TRBV29-1,13,TRBJ1-2,CSVAGTGIYGYTF
TRBV6-5,16,TRBJ2-2,CASSTPASGPVGELFF
TRBV10-3,13,TRBJ2-7,CAIRGQVSYEQYF
TRBV4-3,12,TRBJ2-1,CASSHFENEQFF
TRBV7-9,11,TRBJ2-5,CAIGFGETQYF
TRBV7-3,13,TRBJ2-1,CASSDRMENEQFF
TRBV29-1,11,TRBJ2-7,CSVGDNYEQYF
TRBV28,16,TRBJ2-1,CASSNDGTVLSFEQFF
TRBV12-2,19,TRBJ1-2,CASRLPARRDRGRPPENTF
TRBV28,17,TRBJ2-2,CASTETGTSPNMDREFF
TRBV20-1,17,TRBJ1-5,CSARDLMENYSNQPQHF
TRBV27,16,TRBJ2-3,CASSLEVGGGGDTHYF
TRBV4-1,16,TRBJ2-2,CASSLNRDHNTGELFF
TRBV11-2,16,TRBJ2-1,CASSLVVGISYNEQFF
TRBV3-1,15,TRBJ2-1,CASSQVQGPVDEQFF
TRBV5-6,17,TRBJ2-1,CASSQERERGFHNEQFF
TRBV2,14,TRBJ2-7,CASTAGEYFDEQYF
TRBV7-2,14,TRBJ2-7,CASSLGGQAYEQYF
TRBV3-1,16,TRBJ2-7,CASSQGGLAAAYEQYF
TRBV12-3/TRBV12-4,17,TRBJ2-3,CASSPPPGQGSADTQYF
TRBV7-2,14,TRBJ1-4,CASRRGEAPGKLFF
TRBV5-6,16,TRBJ2-1,CASSPPSGGMGNEQFF
TRBV29-1,15,TRBJ1-2,CSVEPWGQGGYGYTF
TRBV29-1,14,TRBJ2-7,CSVEVTGSTYEQYF
TRBV29-1,14,TRBJ2-1,CSVAGTGITNEQFF
TRBV6-5,17,TRBJ2-2,CASSYSIQGRVPGELFF
TRBV7-6,12,TRBJ1-5,CAGPMAGTTQHF
TRBV7-9,18,TRBJ1-1,CASSRTGTGDGRNTEAFF
TRBV6-5,17,TRBJ2-3,CASSYGTSGGSTDTQYF
TRBV5-1,13,TRBJ2-1,CASFDGPGEEQFF
TRBV6-4,15,TRBJ2-2,CASSAKGLDTGELFF
TRBV14,12,TRBJ2-2,CASGPITGELFF
TRBV10-3,16,TRBJ2-5,CAISEGDGLYQETQYF
TRBV29-1,11,TRBJ1-2,CGTGVLHGYTF
TRBV5-5,16,TRBJ2-7,CASSLRLAGGPYEQYF